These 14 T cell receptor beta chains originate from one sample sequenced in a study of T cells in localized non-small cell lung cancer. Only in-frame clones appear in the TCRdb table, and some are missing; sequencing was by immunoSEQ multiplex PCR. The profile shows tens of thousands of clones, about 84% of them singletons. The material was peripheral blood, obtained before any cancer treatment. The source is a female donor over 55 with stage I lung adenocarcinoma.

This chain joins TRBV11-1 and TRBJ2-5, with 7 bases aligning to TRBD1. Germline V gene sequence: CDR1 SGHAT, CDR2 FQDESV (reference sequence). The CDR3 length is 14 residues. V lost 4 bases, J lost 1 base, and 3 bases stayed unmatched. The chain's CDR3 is CASSSGTVQETQYF. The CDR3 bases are TGTGCCAGCAGCTCTGGGACAGTCCAAGAGACCCAGTACTTC.

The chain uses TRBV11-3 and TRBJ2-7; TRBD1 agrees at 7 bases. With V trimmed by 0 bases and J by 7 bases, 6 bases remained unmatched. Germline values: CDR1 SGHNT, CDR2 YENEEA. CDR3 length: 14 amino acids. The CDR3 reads CASSLEGQLSEQYF. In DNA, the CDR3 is TGTGCCAGCAGCTTAGAGGGACAGCTTAGTGAGCAGTACTTC.

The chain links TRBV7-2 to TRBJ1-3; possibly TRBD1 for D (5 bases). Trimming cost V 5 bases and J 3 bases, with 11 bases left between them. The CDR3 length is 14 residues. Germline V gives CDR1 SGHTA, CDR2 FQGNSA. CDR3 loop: CASSLRASGNTIYF. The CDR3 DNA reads TGTGCCAGCAGCCTCAGGGCGAGTGGAAACACCATATATTTT.

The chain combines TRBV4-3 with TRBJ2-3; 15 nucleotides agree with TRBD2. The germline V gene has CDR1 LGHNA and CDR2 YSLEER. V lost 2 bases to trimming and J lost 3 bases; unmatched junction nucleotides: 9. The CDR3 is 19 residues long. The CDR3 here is CASSQKWTSGGVLTDTQYF. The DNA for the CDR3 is TGCGCCAGCAGCCAAAAGTGGACTAGCGGGGGGGTATTAACAGATACGCAGTATTTT.

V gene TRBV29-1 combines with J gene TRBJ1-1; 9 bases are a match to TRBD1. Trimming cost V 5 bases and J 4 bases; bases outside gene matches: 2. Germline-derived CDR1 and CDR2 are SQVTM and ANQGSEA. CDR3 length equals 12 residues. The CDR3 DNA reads TGCAGCGTTAAGACAGGGGGCACTGAAGCTTTCTTT. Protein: CSVKTGGTEAFF.

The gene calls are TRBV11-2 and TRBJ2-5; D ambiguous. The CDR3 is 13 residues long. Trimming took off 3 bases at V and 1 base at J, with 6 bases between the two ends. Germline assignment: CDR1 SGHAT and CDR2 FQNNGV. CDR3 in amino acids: CASSFGFQETQYF. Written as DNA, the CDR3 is TGTGCCAGCAGCTTCGGCTTCCAAGAGACCCAGTACTTC.

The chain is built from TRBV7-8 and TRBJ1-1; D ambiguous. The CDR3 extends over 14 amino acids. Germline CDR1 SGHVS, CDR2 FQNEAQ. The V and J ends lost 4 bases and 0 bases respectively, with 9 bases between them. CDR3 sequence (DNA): TGTGCCAGCAGCTCAAAAAGACTGAACACTGAAGCTTTCTTT. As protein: CASSSKRLNTEAFF.

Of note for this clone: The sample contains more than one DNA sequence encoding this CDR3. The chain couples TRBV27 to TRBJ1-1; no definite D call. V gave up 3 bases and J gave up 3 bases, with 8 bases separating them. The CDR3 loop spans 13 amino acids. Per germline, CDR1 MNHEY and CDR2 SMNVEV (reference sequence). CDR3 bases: TGTGCCAGCAGTTTTGGAAGTTACACTGAAGCTTTCTTT. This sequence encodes CASSFGSYTEAFF.

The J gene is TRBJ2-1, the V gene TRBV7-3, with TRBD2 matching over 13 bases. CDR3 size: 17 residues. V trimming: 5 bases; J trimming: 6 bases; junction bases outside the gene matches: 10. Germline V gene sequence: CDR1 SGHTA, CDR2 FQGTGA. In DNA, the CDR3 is TGTGCCAGCAGCCTTAGGTTAGGACTAGCGGGGGCCAATGAGCAGTTCTTC. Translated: CASSLRLGLAGANEQFF.

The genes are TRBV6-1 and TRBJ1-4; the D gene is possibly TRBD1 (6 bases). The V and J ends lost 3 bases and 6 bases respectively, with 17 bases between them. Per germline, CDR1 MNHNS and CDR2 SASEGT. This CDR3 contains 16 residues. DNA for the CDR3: TGTGCCAGCAGTGACGGACAGACTTTCTCCTATGAAAAACTGTTTTTT. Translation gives CASSDGQTFSYEKLFF.

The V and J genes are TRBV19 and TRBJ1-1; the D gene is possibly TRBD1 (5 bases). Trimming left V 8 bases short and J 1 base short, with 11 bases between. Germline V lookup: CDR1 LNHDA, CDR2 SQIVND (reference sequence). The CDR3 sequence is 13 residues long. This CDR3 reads CASAGRRNTEAFF. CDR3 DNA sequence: TGTGCCAGTGCGGGACGGAGGAACACTGAAGCTTTCTTT.

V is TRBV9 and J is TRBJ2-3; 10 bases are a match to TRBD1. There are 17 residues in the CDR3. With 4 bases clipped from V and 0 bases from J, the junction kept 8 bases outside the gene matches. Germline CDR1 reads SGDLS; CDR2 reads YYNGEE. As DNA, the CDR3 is TGTGCCAGCAGCCCTTTTGGGACAGGGGCTAGCACAGATACGCAGTATTTT. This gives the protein CASSPFGTGASTDTQYF.

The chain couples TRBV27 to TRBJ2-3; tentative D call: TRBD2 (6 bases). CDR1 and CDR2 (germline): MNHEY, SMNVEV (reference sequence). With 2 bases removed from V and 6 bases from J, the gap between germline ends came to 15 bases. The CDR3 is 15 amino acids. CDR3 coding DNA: TGTGCCAGCAGTTTAGGGGCAGGCGGAGGGGATACGCAGTATTTT. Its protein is CASSLGAGGGDTQYF.

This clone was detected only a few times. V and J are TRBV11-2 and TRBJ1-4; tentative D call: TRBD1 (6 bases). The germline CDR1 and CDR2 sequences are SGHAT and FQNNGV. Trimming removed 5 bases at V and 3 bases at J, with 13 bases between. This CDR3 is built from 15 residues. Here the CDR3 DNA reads TGTGCCAGCAGCCGAACAGGGTTGGCTAATGAAAAACTGTTTTTT. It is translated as CASSRTGLANEKLFF. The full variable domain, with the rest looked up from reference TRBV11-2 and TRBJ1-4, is EAGVAQSPRYKIIEKRQSVAFWCNPISGHATLYWYQQILGQGPKLLIQFQNNGVVDDSQLPKDRFSAERLKGVDSTLKIQPAKLEDSAVYLCASSRTGLANEKLFFGSGTQLSVL.